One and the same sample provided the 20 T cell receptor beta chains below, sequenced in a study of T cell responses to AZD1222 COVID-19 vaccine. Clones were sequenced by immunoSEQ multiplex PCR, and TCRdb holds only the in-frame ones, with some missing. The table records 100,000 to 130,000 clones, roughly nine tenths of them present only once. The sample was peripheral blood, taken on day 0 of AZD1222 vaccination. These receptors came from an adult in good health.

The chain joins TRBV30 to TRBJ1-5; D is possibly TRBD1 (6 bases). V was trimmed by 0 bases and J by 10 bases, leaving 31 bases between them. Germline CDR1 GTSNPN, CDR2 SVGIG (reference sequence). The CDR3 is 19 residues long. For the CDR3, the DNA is TGTGCCTGGAGTGTACACTGGGCCCGAGGCAGCGGATGGGGGCCACCCCAGCATTTT. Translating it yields CAWSVHWARGSGWGPPQHF.

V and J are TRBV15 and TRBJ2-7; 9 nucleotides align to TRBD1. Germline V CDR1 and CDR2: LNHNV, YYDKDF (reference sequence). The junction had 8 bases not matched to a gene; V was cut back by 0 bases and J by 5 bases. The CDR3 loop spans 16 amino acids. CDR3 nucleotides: TGTGCCACCAGCAGAGATATCGGGACAGGGAGTGACGAGCAGTACTTC. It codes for CATSRDIGTGSDEQYF.

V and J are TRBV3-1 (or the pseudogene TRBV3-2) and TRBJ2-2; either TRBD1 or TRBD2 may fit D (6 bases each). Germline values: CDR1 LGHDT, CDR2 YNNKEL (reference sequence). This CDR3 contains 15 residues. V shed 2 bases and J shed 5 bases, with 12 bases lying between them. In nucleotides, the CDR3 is TGTGCCAGCAGCCAAATTGGAGGGGGGACCGGGGAGCTGTTTTTT. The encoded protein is CASSQIGGGTGELFF.

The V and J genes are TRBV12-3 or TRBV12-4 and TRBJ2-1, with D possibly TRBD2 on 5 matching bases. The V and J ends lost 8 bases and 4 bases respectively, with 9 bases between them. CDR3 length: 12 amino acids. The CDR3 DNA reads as TGTGCCAGCGCCGGGGAGTACAATGAGCAGTTCTTC. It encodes CASAGEYNEQFF.

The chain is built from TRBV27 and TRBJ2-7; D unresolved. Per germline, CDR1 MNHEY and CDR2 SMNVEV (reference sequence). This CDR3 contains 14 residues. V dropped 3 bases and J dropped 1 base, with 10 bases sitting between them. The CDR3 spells CASSFLSRSYEQYF. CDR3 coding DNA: TGTGCCAGCAGTTTCCTCTCTAGGTCCTACGAGCAGTACTTC.

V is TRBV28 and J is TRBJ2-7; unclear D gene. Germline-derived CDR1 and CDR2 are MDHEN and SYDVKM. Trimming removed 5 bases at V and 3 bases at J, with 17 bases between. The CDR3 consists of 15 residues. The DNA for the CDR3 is TGTGCCAGCAGTCCCCAGAGCCCTTTCAACTACGAGCAGTACTTC. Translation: CASSPQSPFNYEQYF.

The CDR3 reads CASSLRGTEAFF. CDR3 in DNA: TGCGCCAGCAGCTTACGGGGCACTGAAGCTTTCTTT. The V gene is TRBV5-1, the J gene TRBJ1-1; D not certain. V lost 2 bases, J lost 4 bases, and 6 bases lay in between. The CDR3 has 12 amino acids. Looked up from germline, CDR1 is SGHRS and CDR2 is YFSETQ.

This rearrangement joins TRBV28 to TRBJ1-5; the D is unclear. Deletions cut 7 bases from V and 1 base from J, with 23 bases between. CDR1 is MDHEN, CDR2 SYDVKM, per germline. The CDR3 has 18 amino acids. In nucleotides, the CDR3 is TGTGCCAGCACCCGGGTTATCTCGAGCAGTAGAAGCAATCAGCCCCAGCATTTT. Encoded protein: CASTRVISSSRSNQPQHF.

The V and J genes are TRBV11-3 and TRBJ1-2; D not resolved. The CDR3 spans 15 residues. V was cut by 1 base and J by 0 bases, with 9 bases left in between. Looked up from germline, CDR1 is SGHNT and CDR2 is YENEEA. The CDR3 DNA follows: TGTGCCAGCAGCTTAGTCACCGGGGCTAACTATGGCTACACCTTC. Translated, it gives CASSLVTGANYGYTF. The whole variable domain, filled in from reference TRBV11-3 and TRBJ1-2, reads EAGVVQSPRYKIIEKKQPVAFWCNPISGHNTLYWYLQNLGQGPELLIRYENEEAVDDSQLPKDRFSAERLKGVDSTLKIQPAELGDSAVYLCASSLVTGANYGYTFGSGTRLTVV.

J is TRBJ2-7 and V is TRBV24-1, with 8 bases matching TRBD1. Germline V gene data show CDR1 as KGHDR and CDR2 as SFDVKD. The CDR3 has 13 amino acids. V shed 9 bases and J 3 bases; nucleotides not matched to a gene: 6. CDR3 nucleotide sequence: TGTGCCACCGACAGGGGCGCTTTCTACGAGCAGTACTTC. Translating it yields CATDRGAFYEQYF.

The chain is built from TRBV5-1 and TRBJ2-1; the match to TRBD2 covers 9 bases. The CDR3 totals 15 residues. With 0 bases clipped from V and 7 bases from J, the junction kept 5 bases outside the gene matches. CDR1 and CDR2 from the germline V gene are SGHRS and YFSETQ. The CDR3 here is CASSLAASGINEQFF. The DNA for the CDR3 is TGCGCCAGCAGCTTGGCGGCTAGCGGGATAAATGAGCAGTTCTTC.

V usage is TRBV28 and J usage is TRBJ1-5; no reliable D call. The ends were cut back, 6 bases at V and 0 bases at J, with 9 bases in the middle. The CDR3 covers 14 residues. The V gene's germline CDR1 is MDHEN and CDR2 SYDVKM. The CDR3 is CASSSPLSNQPQHF. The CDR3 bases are TGTGCCAGCAGCTCGCCCCTTAGCAATCAGCCCCAGCATTTT.

This CDR3 is CASHAPGLTGELFF. In DNA form, the CDR3 reads TGTGCCAGCCACGCTCCAGGGTTAACCGGGGAGCTGTTTTTT. The genes are TRBV27 and TRBJ2-2, with D maybe TRBD1 (5 bases). The CDR3 has 14 residues. V shed 8 bases and J shed 5 bases, with 15 bases lying between them. Germline CDR1 reads MNHEY; CDR2 reads SMNVEV (reference sequence).

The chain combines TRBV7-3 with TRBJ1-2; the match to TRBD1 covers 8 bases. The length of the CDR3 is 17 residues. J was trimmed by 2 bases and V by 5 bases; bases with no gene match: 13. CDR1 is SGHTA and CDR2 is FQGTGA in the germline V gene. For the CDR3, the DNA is TGTGCCAGCAGCCCCCACCCGAGGACAGGGATGAACTATGGCTACACCTTC. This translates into CASSPHPRTGMNYGYTF. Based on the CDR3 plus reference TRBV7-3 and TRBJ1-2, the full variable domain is GAGVSQTPSNKVTEKGKYVELRCDPISGHTALYWYRQSLGQGPEFLIYFQGTGAADDSGLPNDRFFAVRPEGSVSTLKIQRTERGDSAVYLCASSPHPRTGMNYGYTFGSGTRLTVV.

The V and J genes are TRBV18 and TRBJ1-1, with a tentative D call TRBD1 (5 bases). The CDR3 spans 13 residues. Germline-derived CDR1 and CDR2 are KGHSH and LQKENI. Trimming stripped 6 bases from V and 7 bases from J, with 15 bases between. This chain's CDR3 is CASSTVGGSEAFF. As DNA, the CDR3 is TGTGCCAGCTCTACAGTCGGGGGTAGTGAAGCTTTCTTT.

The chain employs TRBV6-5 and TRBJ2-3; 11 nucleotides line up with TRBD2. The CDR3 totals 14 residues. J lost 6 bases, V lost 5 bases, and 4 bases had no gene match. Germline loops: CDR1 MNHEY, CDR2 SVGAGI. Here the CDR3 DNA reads TGTGCCAGCAGTACTAGCGGGAGTCGCGATACGCAGTATTTT. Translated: CASSTSGSRDTQYF.

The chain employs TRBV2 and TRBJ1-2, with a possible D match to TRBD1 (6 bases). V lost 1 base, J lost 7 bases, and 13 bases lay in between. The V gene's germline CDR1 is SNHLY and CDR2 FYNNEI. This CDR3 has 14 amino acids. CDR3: CASSEEAGVGGYTF. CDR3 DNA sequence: TGTGCCAGCAGTGAAGAGGCAGGGGTCGGTGGCTACACCTTC. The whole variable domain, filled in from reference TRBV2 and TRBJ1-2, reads EPEVTQTPSHQVTQMGQEVILRCVPISNHLYFYWYRQILGQKVEFLVSFYNNEISEKSEIFDDQFSVERPDGSNFTLKIRSTKLEDSAMYFCASSEEAGVGGYTFGSGTRLTVV.

The DNA for the CDR3 is TGTGCCACCAGCTCCCGGGACAGGGTGGTTGCGACTAATGAAAAACTGTTTTTT. Protein: CATSSRDRVVATNEKLFF. The gene calls are TRBV15 and TRBJ1-4, with TRBD1 matching over 9 bases. From germline, CDR1 is LNHNV and CDR2 YYDKDF (reference sequence). CDR3 length equals 18 residues. J gave up 2 bases and V 5 bases, and 12 bases lay outside the gene matches.

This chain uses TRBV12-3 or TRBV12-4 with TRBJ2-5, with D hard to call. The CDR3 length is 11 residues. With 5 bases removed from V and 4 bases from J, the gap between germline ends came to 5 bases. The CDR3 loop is CASSVIETQYF. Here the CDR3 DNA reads TGTGCCAGCAGTGTGATAGAGACCCAGTACTTC.

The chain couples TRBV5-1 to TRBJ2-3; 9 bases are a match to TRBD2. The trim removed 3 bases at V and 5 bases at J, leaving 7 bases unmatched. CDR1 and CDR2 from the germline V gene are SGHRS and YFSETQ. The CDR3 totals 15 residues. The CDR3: CASSSSGGLRDTQYF. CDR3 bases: TGCGCCAGCAGCTCAAGCGGGGGGCTACGAGATACGCAGTATTTT.